Below, 31 T cell receptor beta chains from the same sample are listed, as sequenced in a study of PD-1 blockade in classical Hodgkin lymphoma (dated by TCRdb to the early 2020s). The receptor library was made with the immunoSEQ multiplex PCR assay. As stored in TCRdb, this immuneACCESS dataset retains in-frame rearrangements with V and J assigned. A fraction of the clones does not appear; measured against another copy, unresolved V genes explain less than half of the discrepancy, and the remainder lacks a known reason. This sample is represented by under 20,000 clones; over 55% of them were singletons. The top ten constitute approximately 8% of the sample. What this sample's time point label stands for: cycle 2 day 1 (C2D1) of nivolumab. All trial patients had relapsed after autologous stem cell transplantation, with cohorts A, B and C differing in prior brentuximab vedotin exposure. Here the sequenced sample was peripheral blood mononuclear cells (PBMCs), taken before the second cycle of nivolumab. The source of these receptors is a human donor with classical Hodgkin lymphoma.

This sequence joins TRBV2 and TRBJ2-7, with D possibly being TRBD1 or TRBD2 (6 bases each). The CDR3 has 13 amino acids. V lost 7 bases and J lost 2, with 12 bases in between. From germline, CDR1 is SNHLY and CDR2 FYNNEI. The CDR3 nucleotides read TGTGCCAGCAAGGAGGGGGTGGCCTACGAGCAGTACTTC. Encoded protein: CASKEGVAYEQYF.

The rearrangement links TRBV19 to TRBJ1-1; 8 bases map to TRBD1. There are 15 residues in the CDR3. Trimming at V came to 2 bases and at J to 1 base, leaving 3 bases not matched to a gene. In germline, CDR1 is LNHDA, CDR2 SQIVND (reference sequence). Written as DNA, the CDR3 is TGTGCCAGTAGTATATCCAGGGGGCAGAACACTGAAGCTTTCTTT. This gives the protein CASSISRGQNTEAFF. The full variable domain, rest sourced from reference TRBV19 and TRBJ1-1, is DGGITQSPKYLFRKEGQNVTLSCEQNLNHDAMYWYRQDPGQGLRLIYYSQIVNDFQKGDIAEGYSVSREKKESFPLTVTSAQKNPTAFYLCASSISRGQNTEAFFGQGTRLTVV.

The chain recombines TRBV30 with TRBJ2-7; TRBD1 is a possible D gene (6 bases). This CDR3 contains 13 residues. V lost 2 bases and J 3 bases, leaving 11 bases between the germline ends. Germline V gives CDR1 GTSNPN, CDR2 SVGIG (reference sequence). Written as DNA, the CDR3 is TGTGCCTGGAGTCCCGGACAGAACTACGAGCAGTACTTC. This codes for CAWSPGQNYEQYF.

V usage is TRBV30 and J usage is TRBJ2-5, with a tentative D call TRBD2 (6 bases). CDR1 is GTSNPN and CDR2 is SVGIG in the germline V gene (reference sequence). The CDR3 spans 13 residues. Between the trimmed V and J ends, which lost 3 bases and 5 bases, there was a span of 13 bases. The CDR3 DNA reads TGTGCCTGGAGACGGGACTTAACTGAGACCCAGTACTTC. Its protein is CAWRRDLTETQYF.

The chain has TRBV5-1 and TRBJ2-1, with 13 bases matching TRBD2. This CDR3 has 17 amino acids. CDR1 is SGHRS, CDR2 YFSETQ, per germline. J gave up 0 bases and V 2 bases, and 2 bases lay outside the gene matches. Here the CDR3 reads CASSFGTSGDSYNEQFF. CDR3 bases: TGCGCCAGCAGCTTCGGGACTAGCGGGGACTCCTACAATGAGCAGTTCTTC.

This clone was seen a handful of times. This sequence joins TRBV7-9 and TRBJ1-5; the match to TRBD1 covers 10 bases. The CDR3 is 15 amino acids. Germline CDR1 is SEHNR and CDR2 is FQNEAQ (reference sequence). The ends lost 4 bases at V and 5 bases at J; junction bases unmatched: 5. Here the CDR3 DNA reads TGTGCCAGCAGCTCCGCGGGACAGGGGTATCAGCCCCAGCATTTT. It encodes CASSSAGQGYQPQHF.

This clone is medium-sized within its sample. The rearrangement joins TRBV10-2 to TRBJ2-3; no clear D. Trimming cost V 4 bases and J 2 bases, with 10 bases left between them. Germline CDR1 and CDR2: WSHSY and SAAADI. CDR3 length: 14 residues. The CDR3 nucleotides read TGCGCCAGCAGTGGCGTGGGGTACACAGATACGCAGTATTTT. Protein product: CASSGVGYTDTQYF.

The chain carries TRBV10-3 and TRBJ2-7; 7 bases align to TRBD2. This CDR3 is 14 amino acids long. Germline V gene sequence: CDR1 ENHRY, CDR2 SYGVKD. V lost 3 bases, J lost 0 bases, and 2 bases stayed unmatched. The CDR3 protein is CAISEGRASYEQYF. The CDR3 nucleotides are TGTGCCATCAGTGAAGGGAGGGCCTCCTACGAGCAGTACTTC.

This chain uses TRBV7-9 with TRBJ1-5, with D maybe TRBD1 (5 bases). Germline lookup yields CDR1 SEHNR and CDR2 FQNEAQ (reference sequence). Trimming left V 4 bases short and J 0 bases short, with 13 bases between. This CDR3 comprises 16 residues. The CDR3 is CASSSNAGNSNQPQHF. The CDR3 DNA reads as TGTGCCAGCAGCTCCAACGCAGGGAATAGCAATCAGCCCCAGCATTTT.

The chain joins TRBV27 to TRBJ2-1; possible D gene TRBD2, 6 bases. With 6 bases removed from V and 6 bases from J, the gap between germline ends came to 18 bases. The CDR3 extends over 15 amino acids. CDR1 and CDR2 (germline): MNHEY, SMNVEV (reference sequence). CDR3 loop: CASSQNTLATNEQFF. The DNA of the CDR3 is TGTGCCAGCAGCCAAAATACTCTAGCGACCAATGAGCAGTTCTTC.

The V call is TRBV7-2, the J call TRBJ2-7; a weak D match, TRBD1 (6 bases). This CDR3 spans 13 amino acids. Trimming left V 5 bases short and J 1 base short, with 9 bases between. Germline assignment: CDR1 SGHTA and CDR2 FQGNSA. CDR3 DNA sequence: TGTGCCAGCAGCCAAGGACAGTCCTACGAGCAGTACTTC. Encoded protein: CASSQGQSYEQYF.

V gene TRBV2 combines with J gene TRBJ2-7; D not resolved. V lost 2 bases and J lost 4, with 18 bases in between. The germline V gene encodes CDR1 SNHLY and CDR2 FYNNEI. The length of the CDR3 is 16 residues. CDR3 DNA sequence: TGTGCCAGCAGTGAAACAATCTTGAAAGCGAGATACGAGCAGTACTTC. Residues: CASSETILKARYEQYF.

This chain uses TRBV2 with TRBJ2-7, with D possibly TRBD1 on 6 matching bases. CDR3 length: 14 residues. Germline V gives CDR1 SNHLY, CDR2 FYNNEI. V was cut by 4 bases and J by 0 bases, with 10 bases left in between. CDR3 DNA: TGTGCCAGCAGTGGTGGGACATACTCCTACGAGCAGTACTTC. This translates into CASSGGTYSYEQYF. Full variable domain (missing parts from reference TRBV2 and TRBJ2-7): EPEVTQTPSHQVTQMGQEVILRCVPISNHLYFYWYRQILGQKVEFLVSFYNNEISEKSEIFDDQFSVERPDGSNFTLKIRSTKLEDSAMYFCASSGGTYSYEQYFGPGTRLTVT.

The rearrangement links TRBV29-1 to TRBJ1-3; D gene uncertain. The CDR3 length is 15 residues. Germline V CDR1 and CDR2: SQVTM, ANQGSEA. The V end was cut by 3 bases, the J end by 8 bases, with 20 bases between. The CDR3 protein is CSVEGDPLSGDTIYF. In nucleotides, the CDR3 is TGCAGCGTTGAGGGTGATCCACTCTCTGGGGACACCATATATTTT.

This clone was observed a handful of times. The rearrangement joins TRBV5-6 to TRBJ2-5; D is undetermined. Germline values: CDR1 SGHDT, CDR2 YYEEEE. Trimming took off 0 bases at V and 6 bases at J, with 9 bases between the two ends. CDR3 length: 13 amino acids. The CDR3 bases are TGTGCCAGCAGCTTGGGGACCGCTAAGACCCAGTACTTC. Amino acids: CASSLGTAKTQYF.

By its share, this clone is medium-sized. V usage is TRBV7-8 and J usage is TRBJ1-4; possibly TRBD1 for D (5 bases). Trimming stripped 3 bases from V and 5 bases from J, with 13 bases between. The CDR3 totals 15 residues. Germline V gene lookup returns CDR1 SGHVS and CDR2 FQNEAQ. The CDR3 spells CASSLYRSGNEKLFF. The DNA of the CDR3 is TGTGCCAGCAGCTTGTACAGGTCGGGGAATGAAAAACTGTTTTTT.

There are a few counts of this clone. The chain recombines TRBV18 with TRBJ1-1; no definite D call. The CDR3 contains 13 residues. Germline CDR1 reads KGHSH; CDR2 reads LQKENI. The ends were cut back, 2 bases at V and 1 base at J, with 5 bases in the middle. The CDR3 DNA reads as TGTGCCAGCTCACCAAACGGGAACACTGAAGCTTTCTTT. Protein product: CASSPNGNTEAFF.

This clone is labeled as large. The chain employs TRBV5-6 and TRBJ1-1; the D is unclear. CDR1 and CDR2 (germline): SGHDT, YYEEEE. The CDR3 covers 14 residues. The V and J ends lost 2 bases and 3 bases respectively, with 11 bases between them. This CDR3 is CASSFNGEDTEAFF. DNA of the CDR3: TGTGCCAGCAGCTTTAATGGTGAGGACACTGAAGCTTTCTTT. Full variable domain (missing parts from reference TRBV5-6 and TRBJ1-1): DAGVTQSPTHLIKTRGQQVTLRCSPKSGHDTVSWYQQALGQGPQFIFQYYEEEERQRGNFPDRFSGHQFPNYSSELNVNALLLGDSALYLCASSFNGEDTEAFFGQGTRLTVV.

V usage is TRBV2 and J usage is TRBJ2-7; 12 nucleotides match TRBD2. The germline CDR1 and CDR2 sequences are SNHLY and FYNNEI. The CDR3 covers 16 residues. V lost 2 bases, J lost 1 base, and 3 bases stayed unmatched. The chain's CDR3 is CASSEPLAGGSYEQYF. The CDR3 DNA is TGTGCCAGCAGTGAACCCCTAGCGGGAGGGTCCTACGAGCAGTACTTC. The full variable domain, its missing parts supplied by reference TRBV2 and TRBJ2-7, is EPEVTQTPSHQVTQMGQEVILRCVPISNHLYFYWYRQILGQKVEFLVSFYNNEISEKSEIFDDQFSVERPDGSNFTLKIRSTKLEDSAMYFCASSEPLAGGSYEQYFGPGTRLTVT.

The chain has TRBV5-1 and TRBJ2-1, with 7 nucleotides matching TRBD1. Germline trimming cut 0 bases from V and 7 bases from J; bases unmatched to any gene: 4. This CDR3 has 14 amino acids. Germline assignment: CDR1 SGHRS and CDR2 YFSETQ. The CDR3 bases are TGCGCCAGCAGCTTGGTTGTCAGGGGGAATGAGCAGTTCTTC. Translating it yields CASSLVVRGNEQFF.

This clone is medium-sized in the sample. J is TRBJ2-2 and V is TRBV27; D is ambiguous. The CDR3 extends over 17 amino acids. Germline-derived CDR1 and CDR2 are MNHEY and SMNVEV (reference sequence). Trimming took 0 bases from V and 6 from J, leaving 17 bases between them. The CDR3: CASSLSAHLDVPGELFF. CDR3 DNA: TGTGCCAGCAGTTTATCGGCTCATCTAGATGTGCCCGGGGAGCTGTTTTTT.

The V and J genes are TRBV27 and TRBJ2-7, with D perhaps being TRBD1 or TRBD2 (5 bases each). This CDR3 region has 14 residues. Germline CDR1 and CDR2: MNHEY and SMNVEV (reference sequence). V was trimmed by 8 bases and J by 0 bases, leaving 14 bases between them. The CDR3: CASRGTSSSYEQYF. The CDR3 DNA is TGTGCCAGCCGGGGCACTTCGAGCTCCTACGAGCAGTACTTC.

In regard to this clone: Relative to the germline gene, one junction end is altered; a read error may explain this. The chain recombines TRBV7-6 with TRBJ2-1; D unresolved. This CDR3 spans 15 amino acids. Germline CDR1 SGHVS, CDR2 FNYEAQ. CDR3 DNA sequence: TGTGCCAGCAGCTTAGAGACTCAACAATCCAATGGGCAGTTCTTC. Translation: CASSLETQQSNGQFF.

The chain couples TRBV11-2 to TRBJ2-5, with D unclear. Germline CDR1 reads SGHAT; CDR2 reads FQNNGV. The V gene lost 3 bases and the J gene lost 5 bases, with 4 bases spanning the gap. This CDR3 has 11 residues. CDR3: CASSLTETQYF. Here the CDR3 DNA reads TGTGCCAGCAGCTTGACCGAGACCCAGTACTTC.

This clone was observed a handful of times. This chain connects TRBV28 to TRBJ2-4, with D perhaps matching TRBD2 (5 bases). Germline V gene lookup returns CDR1 MDHEN and CDR2 SYDVKM. CDR3 length: 16 residues. V lost 3 bases to trimming and J lost 0 bases, with 12 bases between them. CDR3 in DNA: TGTGCCAGCAGTTTCGGGATAATACTAGCCAAAAACATTCAGTACTTC. It encodes CASSFGIILAKNIQYF. The entire variable domain, with the rest obtained from reference TRBV28 and TRBJ2-4, is as follows: DVKVTQSSRYLVKRTGEKVFLECVQDMDHENMFWYRQDPGLGLRLIYFSYDVKMKEKGDIPEGYSVSREKKERFSLILESASTNQTSMYLCASSFGIILAKNIQYFGAGTRLSVL.

The chain joins TRBV5-1 to TRBJ2-1; TRBD2 is a possible D gene (6 bases). This CDR3 contains 16 residues. Germline V lookup: CDR1 SGHRS, CDR2 YFSETQ. Trimming shortened V by 2 bases and J by 0 bases, and 12 bases separated the two germline ends. CDR3 amino acids: CASSLGGMSSYNEQFF. CDR3 DNA: TGCGCCAGCAGCTTAGGCGGGATGAGCTCCTACAATGAGCAGTTCTTC.

The J gene is TRBJ1-3, the V gene TRBV18; D unclear. The ends were cut back, 0 bases at V and 4 bases at J, with 13 bases in the middle. In germline, CDR1 is KGHSH, CDR2 LQKENI. There are 16 residues in the CDR3. The CDR3 sequence is CASSPPHGVSGNTIYF. The CDR3 region has the DNA TGTGCCAGCTCACCACCCCATGGAGTTTCGGGAAACACCATATATTTT. The variable domain in full, with the rest retrieved from reference TRBV18 and TRBJ1-3, is NAGVMQNPRHLVRRRGQEARLRCSPMKGHSHVYWYRQLPEEGLKFMVYLQKENIIDESGMPKERFSAEFPKEGPSILRIQQVVRGDSAAYFCASSPPHGVSGNTIYFGEGSWLTVV.

V usage is TRBV7-2 and J usage is TRBJ1-1; the D gene is possibly TRBD1 (5 bases). CDR3 size: 18 residues. V dropped 1 base and J dropped 3 bases, with 21 bases sitting between them. From germline, CDR1 is SGHTA and CDR2 FQGNSA. CDR3 sequence: CASSLGQGPGDLDTEAFF. DNA for the CDR3: TGTGCCAGCAGCTTAGGGCAGGGCCCCGGAGACTTGGACACTGAAGCTTTCTTT.

The CDR3 here is CASSRTGLETQPQHF. The CDR3, as DNA: TGTGCCAGCTCACGTACGGGACTGGAGACTCAGCCCCAGCATTTT. The chain recombines TRBV18 with TRBJ1-5; D possibly corresponds to TRBD1 (5 bases). Deletions cut 4 bases from V and 6 bases from J, with 16 bases between. Per the germline V gene, CDR1 is KGHSH and CDR2 is LQKENI. The length of the CDR3 is 15 residues.

The chain carries TRBV4-2 and TRBJ2-1; a possible D gene is TRBD1 (6 bases). Germline CDR1 reads LGHNA; CDR2 reads YNFKEQ. The CDR3 length is 13 residues. The ends were cut back, 4 bases at V and 5 bases at J, with 9 bases in the middle. The CDR3 DNA is TGTGCCAGCAGCCCCCCAGGGGACAATGAGCAGTTCTTC. This codes for CASSPPGDNEQFF.

V usage is TRBV27 and J usage is TRBJ2-7, with D uncertain. Looked up from germline, CDR1 is MNHEY and CDR2 is SMNVEV (reference sequence). Between the trimmed V and J ends, which lost 5 bases and 3 bases, there was a span of 11 bases. The CDR3 has 13 residues. As DNA, the CDR3 is TGTGCCAGCAGTCCCCTGGATTTCTACGAGCAGTACTTC. Translating gives CASSPLDFYEQYF.